This T cell receptor beta chain appears in the sequencing data of a study of identical twins. Overall study results and limits: Invariant MAIT and iNKT cells could partly confound zero-insertion analyses. Out-of-frame alpha sequences that twins shared showed excess low generation probability.

The CDR3 is made up of 16 amino acids. The germline V gene encodes CDR1 SGHDT and CDR2 YYEEEE. Unmatched junction bases numbered 7, after V lost 1 base and J lost 5 bases. TCRdb reprocessed the 5' RACE reads via MiXCR and lists one record per CDR3 protein. The sample yields 400,000 to 550,000 distinct CDR3 sequences, less than 25% seen once. About this clonotype itself: Its antigen is undetermined.

This sample also appeared in a second study, on T cells expressing NK-cell markers. That study reports: Of the CD8+ T cells in six or seven donors, about 1.0-7.5% belonged to dominant NKG2C+ clonotypes.

The chain joins TRBV5-6 to TRBJ2-1; 9 bases align to TRBD2. The clonotype was recovered from a woman aged 18-29 years in good health. The material sequenced was CD4+ T cells sorted from blood. The CDR3, as DNA: TGTGCCAGCAGCTTGAGGCGGGGGGGAGACAACAATGAGCAGTTCTTC. Residues: CASSLRRGGDNNEQFF.